The next 25 T cell receptor beta chains were all read from a single sample in a study of T cells in Graves' hyperthyroidism and ophthalmopathy. RNA transcripts gave rise to amplified TCR beta CDR3 regions. TCR CDR3 underwent first-round RT-PCR with the HTBI primer set. TCRdb processed the multiplex PCR reads anew with MiXCR; each CDR3 protein has one entry. The sample contains about 740,000 distinct CDR3 sequences, about 14% of which appear only once. The sample taken for sequencing was blood. These TCRs come from a woman younger than 35 with Graves' hyperthyroidism.

This clonotype occurred a few times. The V call is TRBV7-3, the J call TRBJ2-1; D is unresolved. The CDR3 covers 15 residues. Trimming stripped 5 bases from V and 4 bases from J, with 15 bases between. Germline V gives CDR1 SGHTA, CDR2 FQGTGA. The CDR3 DNA sequence: TGTGCCAGCAGCACCGAGAGTGTATTGTACAATGAGCAGTTCTTC. This codes for CASSTESVLYNEQFF.

This rearrangement joins TRBV11-2 to TRBJ2-7; TRBD2 aligns across 7 bases. The germline gives CDR1 SGHAT, CDR2 FQNNGV. The ends lost 0 bases at V and 0 bases at J; junction bases unmatched: 5. The CDR3 has 16 amino acids. CDR3 bases: TGTGCCAGCAGCTTAGATCCAGCGGGGATCTCCTACGAGCAGTACTTC. It encodes CASSLDPAGISYEQYF.

This clonotype was counted a few times. This rearrangement joins TRBV12-3 or TRBV12-4 to TRBJ1-2; 8 bases line up with TRBD1. Trimming removed 6 bases from V and 5 bases from J; junction bases left unmatched: 14. The CDR3 has 16 residues. Here the CDR3 reads CASRMLTGAAPYGYTF. In DNA, the CDR3 is TGTGCCAGCAGAATGCTGACAGGGGCCGCTCCGTATGGCTACACCTTC.

J is TRBJ2-4 and V is TRBV28; possibly TRBD2 for D (7 bases). Trimming took off 8 bases at V and 9 bases at J, with 20 bases between the two ends. CDR3 length equals 14 residues. Germline CDR1 and CDR2: MDHEN and SYDVKM. CDR3 sequence (DNA): TGTGCCAGCTTAGGAAGGGGGGGGTATAGCATTCAGTACTTC. Protein sequence: CASLGRGGYSIQYF.

For this clonotype: The junction and the germline gene differ at one end; a read error may be behind it. V is TRBV18 and J is TRBJ2-6, with D possibly being TRBD1 or TRBD2 (5 bases each). The CDR3 spans 16 residues. Germline V gene sequence: CDR1 KGHSH, CDR2 LQKENI. In DNA form, the CDR3 reads TGTGCCAGCTCACGGGACGGAGGCTCTGGGGCCAACGTCCTGCCTTTC. Translating gives CASSRDGGSGANVLPF.

This clonotype came up many times. The J gene is TRBJ1-1, the V gene TRBV3-1; D is unclear. Trimming stripped 3 bases from V and 1 base from J, with 9 bases between. The CDR3 sequence is 14 residues long. Looked up from germline, CDR1 is LGHDT and CDR2 is YNNKEL (reference sequence). The CDR3 DNA follows: TGTGCCAGCAGCCATACCGTCGGGAACACTGAAGCTTTCTTT. Encoded protein: CASSHTVGNTEAFF.

V and J are TRBV7-2 and TRBJ2-7, with 13 bases that match TRBD2. Germline V gene data show CDR1 as SGHTA and CDR2 as FQGNSA. The CDR3 is made up of 17 amino acids. V trimming: 0 bases; J trimming: 6 bases; junction bases outside the gene matches: 8. The CDR3 nucleotides are TGTGCCAGCAGCTTAGCGATATCACTAGCGGGAGGGGTCGAGCAGTACTTC. Its protein product is CASSLAISLAGGVEQYF.

This clonotype was seen more than once but under ten times. The J gene is TRBJ1-5, the V gene TRBV2; D is ambiguous. V gave up 6 bases and J gave up 1 base, with 4 bases separating them. The length of the CDR3 is 12 residues. CDR1 is SNHLY and CDR2 is FYNNEI in the germline V gene. The CDR3 spells CASRQSNQPQHF. CDR3 DNA: TGTGCCAGCAGACAGAGCAATCAGCCCCAGCATTTT.

This clonotype was recorded a few times. The chain couples TRBV4-1 to TRBJ1-1, with a possible D match to TRBD1 (6 bases). This CDR3 spans 16 amino acids. Germline V gene lookup returns CDR1 MGHRA and CDR2 YSYEKL. Trimming removed 4 bases from V and 0 bases from J, with 15 bases in between. The CDR3 spells CASSRGTGQMNTEAFF. CDR3 DNA sequence: TGCGCCAGCAGCCGCGGGACCGGACAGATGAACACTGAAGCTTTCTTT.

This clonotype was detected a few times. V usage is TRBV7-3 and J usage is TRBJ2-1; TRBD1 or TRBD2 may be the D gene (6 bases each). Germline CDR1 and CDR2: SGHTA and FQGTGA. V lost 2 bases and J 5 bases, leaving 13 bases between the germline ends. The CDR3 is 15 amino acids. DNA of the CDR3: TGTGCCAGCAGCTTAGGGGGGCGCTGGAACAATGAGCAGTTCTTC. Translated: CASSLGGRWNNEQFF.

J is TRBJ1-4 and V is TRBV2, with a possible D match to TRBD1 (6 bases). CDR1 is SNHLY and CDR2 is FYNNEI in the germline V gene. The CDR3 sequence is 16 residues long. V was clipped by 6 bases and J by 1 base, with 15 bases between them. CDR3: CASRELQGGTNEKLFF. The DNA of the CDR3 is TGTGCCAGCAGGGAATTACAGGGAGGAACTAATGAAAAACTGTTTTTT.

At least ten counts were recorded for this clonotype. The rearrangement joins TRBV7-2 to TRBJ2-3; D is uncertain. Trimming removed 4 bases at V and 1 base at J, with 12 bases between. Germline CDR1 reads SGHTA; CDR2 reads FQGNSA. The CDR3 consists of 15 residues. This chain's CDR3 is CASSSKGTRTDTQYF. The CDR3 DNA reads TGTGCCAGCAGCTCCAAAGGAACTCGCACAGATACGCAGTATTTT.

This clonotype was counted at least ten times. This chain links TRBV11-3 with TRBJ2-7, with a tentative D call TRBD1 (5 bases). Trimming shortened V by 0 bases and J by 4 bases, and 10 bases separated the two germline ends. Germline CDR1 SGHNT, CDR2 YENEEA. The CDR3 totals 14 residues. The CDR3 DNA reads as TGTGCCAGCAGCTTAGACAGGGTTCGGTACGAGCAGTACTTC. Amino acid sequence: CASSLDRVRYEQYF.

This clonotype was observed a handful of times. J is TRBJ1-5 and V is TRBV4-3, with D tentatively TRBD1 (5 bases). V lost 3 bases, J lost 4 bases, and 13 bases lay in between. The CDR3 covers 15 residues. Per germline, CDR1 LGHNA and CDR2 YSLEER. DNA of the CDR3: TGCGCCAGCAGCCAGGACCAGGGTTTGAATCAGCCCCAGCATTTT. Translated: CASSQDQGLNQPQHF.

The chain couples TRBV20-1 to TRBJ2-1; D unresolved. From germline, CDR1 is DFQATT and CDR2 SNEGSKA (reference sequence). Trimming left V 0 bases short and J 6 bases short, with 21 bases between. The CDR3 has 17 amino acids. The CDR3 DNA follows: TGCAGTGCTAGAGATCTAACGCGCCTAGAGGTCGGCAATGAGCAGTTCTTC. Translating gives CSARDLTRLEVGNEQFF.

This clonotype came up a few times. The chain recombines TRBV29-1 with TRBJ2-3; D is uncertain. V lost 6 bases to trimming and J lost 0 bases, with 10 bases between them. The CDR3 sequence is 13 residues long. Germline CDR1 SQVTM, CDR2 ANQGSEA. CDR3 bases: TGCAGCGTGCTGCTGGATAGCACAGATACGCAGTATTTT. Residues: CSVLLDSTDTQYF.

This clonotype was counted many times. J is TRBJ2-5 and V is TRBV14; the D gene is possibly TRBD1 (6 bases). This CDR3 region has 16 residues. The germline V gene has CDR1 SGHDN and CDR2 FVKESK. V lost 6 bases, J lost 1 base, and 18 bases lay in between. The CDR3, as DNA: TGTGCCAGCAGTCGGGGACACCACAAGATCCAAGAGACCCAGTACTTC. Its protein product is CASSRGHHKIQETQYF.

Ten or more counts support this clonotype. V gene TRBV11-2 combines with J gene TRBJ2-1; 8 bases align to TRBD2. This CDR3 has 14 amino acids. Germline CDR1 and CDR2: SGHAT and FQNNGV. Unmatched junction bases numbered 12, after V lost 5 bases and J lost 12 bases. DNA for the CDR3: TGTGCCAGCAGCCGCTGGACTAGCCAGGGTGGGCAGTTCTTC. It encodes CASSRWTSQGGQFF.

This clonotype has just a few counts. CDR3 loop: CASSSWTSGGSSYNEQFF. In DNA, the CDR3 is TGTGCCAGCAGCTCTTGGACTAGCGGGGGAAGCTCCTACAATGAGCAGTTCTTC. V usage is TRBV12-3 or TRBV12-4 and J usage is TRBJ2-1, with 13 nucleotides matching TRBD2. This CDR3 spans 18 amino acids. V was clipped by 6 bases and J by 0 bases; unmatched bases: 8.

This clonotype was counted between two and nine times. The chain uses TRBV28 and TRBJ1-2; a weak D match, TRBD1 (5 bases). Germline V gives CDR1 MDHEN, CDR2 SYDVKM. The CDR3 contains 15 residues. V shed 3 bases and J shed 4 bases, with 15 bases lying between them. The CDR3 bases are TGTGCCAGCAGTTTCCGGGACCACTGGGGCTATGGCTACACCTTC. It is translated as CASSFRDHWGYGYTF.

This clonotype was found a few times. The chain carries TRBV29-1 and TRBJ2-1; D is uncertain. Trimming stripped 8 bases from V and 4 bases from J, with 15 bases between. CDR1 is SQVTM, CDR2 ANQGSEA, per germline. The CDR3 extends over 13 amino acids. The DNA of the CDR3 is TGCAGCTCGTTGGCCCTGAATTACAATGAGCAGTTCTTC. Its translation: CSSLALNYNEQFF.

In its sample, this clonotype was seen many times. The chain combines TRBV6-6 with TRBJ2-1; 7 nucleotides match TRBD2. The CDR3 runs 17 residues. From germline, CDR1 is MNHNY and CDR2 SVGAGI (reference sequence). The V gene end was trimmed by 0 bases and the J gene end by 6 bases; junction bases not matched to a gene: 11. CDR3 coding DNA: TGTGCCAGCAGTTACTCGGGGAGCGGGGCTGCCGGCAATGAGCAGTTCTTC. This encodes CASSYSGSGAAGNEQFF.

This clonotype was seen at least ten times. The chain couples TRBV29-1 to TRBJ2-1, with D possibly being TRBD1 or TRBD2 (5 bases each). Germline V CDR1 and CDR2: SQVTM, ANQGSEA. The V end was cut by 3 bases, the J end by 6 bases, with 18 bases between. This CDR3 has 15 residues. CDR3 amino acids: CSVDPRGTEGNEQFF. The CDR3 region has the DNA TGCAGCGTTGATCCCCGTGGGACGGAAGGCAATGAGCAGTTCTTC.

This clonotype was observed a handful of times. The chain joins TRBV4-1 to TRBJ2-3; 14 nucleotides line up with TRBD2. The CDR3 length is 19 residues. V shed 4 bases and J 4 bases; nucleotides not matched to a gene: 13. Germline assignment: CDR1 MGHRA and CDR2 YSYEKL. The CDR3: CASSPTRLAGGPVADTQYF. The CDR3 DNA reads as TGCGCCAGCAGCCCCACCCGACTAGCGGGAGGGCCGGTGGCAGATACGCAGTATTTT.

The chain has TRBV2 and TRBJ1-6; D is unresolved. Germline V gene data show CDR1 as SNHLY and CDR2 as FYNNEI. CDR3 length: 14 residues. Trimming cost V 4 bases and J 7 bases, with 11 bases left between them. The CDR3 sequence is CASSVSSPNSPLHF. The CDR3, as DNA: TGTGCCAGCAGTGTGAGCAGTCCAAATTCACCCCTCCACTTT.